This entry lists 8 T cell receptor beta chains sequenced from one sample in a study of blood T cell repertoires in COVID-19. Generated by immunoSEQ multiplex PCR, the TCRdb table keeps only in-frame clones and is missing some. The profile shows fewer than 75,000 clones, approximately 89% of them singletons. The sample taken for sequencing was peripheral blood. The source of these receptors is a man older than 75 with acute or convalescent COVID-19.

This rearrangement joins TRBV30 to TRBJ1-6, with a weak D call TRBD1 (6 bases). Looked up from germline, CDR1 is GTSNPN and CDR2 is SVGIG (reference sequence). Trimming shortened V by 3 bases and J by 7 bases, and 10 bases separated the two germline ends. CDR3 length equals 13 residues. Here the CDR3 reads CAWRGQFNSPLHF. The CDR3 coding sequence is TGTGCCTGGAGAGGACAGTTCAATTCACCCCTCCACTTT.

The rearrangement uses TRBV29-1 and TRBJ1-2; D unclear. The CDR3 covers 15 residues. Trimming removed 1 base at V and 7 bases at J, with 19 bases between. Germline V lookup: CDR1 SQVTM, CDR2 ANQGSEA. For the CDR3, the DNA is TGCAGCGTTGAAGCCCCCGTAGGAGGGAGGAGTGGCTACACCTTC. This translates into CSVEAPVGGRSGYTF. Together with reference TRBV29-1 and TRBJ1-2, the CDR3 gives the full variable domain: SAVISQKPSRDICQRGTSLTIQCQVDSQVTMMFWYRQQPGQSLTLIATANQGSEATYESGFVIDKFPISRPNLTFSTLTVSNMSPEDSSIYLCSVEAPVGGRSGYTFGSGTRLTVV.

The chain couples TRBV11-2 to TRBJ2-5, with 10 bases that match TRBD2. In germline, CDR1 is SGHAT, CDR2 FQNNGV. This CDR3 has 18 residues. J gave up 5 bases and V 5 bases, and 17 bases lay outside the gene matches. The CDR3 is CASSPGLAVAQGSETQYF. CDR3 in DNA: TGTGCCAGCAGCCCTGGACTAGCGGTAGCTCAGGGTTCGGAGACCCAGTACTTC. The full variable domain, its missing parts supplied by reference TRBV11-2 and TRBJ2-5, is EAGVAQSPRYKIIEKRQSVAFWCNPISGHATLYWYQQILGQGPKLLIQFQNNGVVDDSQLPKDRFSAERLKGVDSTLKIQPAKLEDSAVYLCASSPGLAVAQGSETQYFGPGTRLLVL.

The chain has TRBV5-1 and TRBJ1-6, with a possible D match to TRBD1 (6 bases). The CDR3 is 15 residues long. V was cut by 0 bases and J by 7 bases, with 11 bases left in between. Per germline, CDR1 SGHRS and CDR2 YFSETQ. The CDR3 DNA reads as TGCGCCAGCAGCTTGGTCGGGACAACAAATTCACCCCTCCACTTT. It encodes CASSLVGTTNSPLHF.

CDR3 region: CASSNQGGNEQFF. The CDR3, as DNA: TGTGCCAGTAGTAACCAGGGCGGCAATGAGCAGTTCTTC. This sequence joins TRBV19 and TRBJ2-1, with D possibly matching TRBD1 (5 bases). The ends were cut back, 4 bases at V and 6 bases at J, with 10 bases in the middle. Germline V gene lookup returns CDR1 LNHDA and CDR2 SQIVND (reference sequence). This CDR3 region has 13 residues.

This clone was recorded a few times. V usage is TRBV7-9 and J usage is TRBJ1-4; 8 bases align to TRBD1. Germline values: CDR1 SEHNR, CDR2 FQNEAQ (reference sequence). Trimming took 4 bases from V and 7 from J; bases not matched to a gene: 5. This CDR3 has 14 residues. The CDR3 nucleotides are TGTGCCAGCAGCTCAGACAGGGGTGGTGAAAAACTGTTTTTT. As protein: CASSSDRGGEKLFF.

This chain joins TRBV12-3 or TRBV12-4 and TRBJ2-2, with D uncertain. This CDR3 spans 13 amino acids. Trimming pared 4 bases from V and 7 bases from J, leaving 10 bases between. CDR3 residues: CASSYRHIGELFF. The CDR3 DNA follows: TGTGCCAGCAGTTACCGACACATCGGGGAGCTGTTTTTT.

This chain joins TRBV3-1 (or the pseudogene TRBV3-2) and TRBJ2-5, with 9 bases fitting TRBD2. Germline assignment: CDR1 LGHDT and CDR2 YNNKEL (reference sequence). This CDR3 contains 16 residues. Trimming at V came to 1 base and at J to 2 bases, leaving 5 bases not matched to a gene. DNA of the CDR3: TGTGCCAGCAGCCAAGCTACTAGCGGGTGGCAAGAGACCCAGTACTTC. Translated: CASSQATSGWQETQYF.